This T cell receptor (beta chain) was documented in a study of cytomegalovirus exposure and HLA in healthy donors. Study results and limitations: Later analysis identified a missense DCLRE1C variant that was linked to TCR beta V- and J-gene trimming. Fewer N-insertions (relative to the roughly 610-donor mean) were reportedly seen in an Asian-associated ancestry cluster in a later analysis.

In the PCR, 60 Vbeta and 13 Jbeta primers were used. Under the authors' procedure: Roughly 81 million unique TCR beta chains, roughly 11 million shared, were counted in a later analysis. The protocol was immunoSEQ multiplex PCR, while the TCRdb copy is restricted to in-frame clones and leaves out a portion. V, J and clone size reflect that table, while D and trimming were determined from the DNA. The sample has a few hundred thousand clones, roughly 89% seen once. As to this clone: Its matching antigen is unknown.

The CDR3 length is 15 residues. V lost 2 bases and J lost 1, with 14 bases in between. CDR1 is GTSNPN and CDR2 is SVGIG in the germline V gene (reference sequence). Samples came from healthy bone marrow donors. The sequenced sample was PBMCs. The sequence came from a woman between 18 and 29 years old in good health and CMV-seronegative. The chain uses TRBV30 and TRBJ1-1; D is possibly TRBD1 (5 bases). The CDR3 region has the DNA TGTGCCTGGAGTCGGTGGGGGGTCCAGAACACTGAAGCTTTCTTT. It is translated as CAWSRWGVQNTEAFF. Variable domain in full (rest from reference TRBV30 and TRBJ1-1): SQTIHQWPATLVQPVGSPLSLECTVEGTSNPNLYWYRQAAGRGLQLLFYSVGIGQISSEVPQNLSASRPQDRQFILSSKKLLLSDSGFYLCAWSRWGVQNTEAFFGQGTRLTVV.